The clone carrying this T cell receptor beta chain was observed a single time. This entry is derived from a study of cytomegalovirus exposure and HLA in healthy donors. Use of 60 Vbeta and 13 Jbeta primers characterized the PCR. TCRdb's copy holds only in-frame clones and misses some; the assay was immunoSEQ multiplex PCR. This sample has about 80,000 clones, with about 71% found just once. Per the germline V gene, CDR1 is SQVTM and CDR2 is ANQGSEA. V shed 1 base and J 7 bases; nucleotides not matched to a gene: 7. The CDR3 contains 16 residues. The gene calls are TRBV29-1 and TRBJ2-2; 12 bases are shared with TRBD2. Sequencing used PBMCs. The sequence derives from a woman between 35 and 50 years old in good health and CMV-seronegative. CDR3 in amino acids: CSVEGPSGGADGELFF. CDR3 coding DNA: TGCAGCGTTGAAGGCCCTAGCGGGGGGGCCGACGGGGAGCTGTTTTTT.